This T cell receptor beta chain came from a study of regulatory T cells in long-lasting Graves disease. Trimming cost V 1 base and J 2 bases, with 8 bases left between them. The CDR3 consists of 14 residues. Time point of the sample: newly diagnosed GD, antithyroid drugs for less than 3 months. Isolated PBMC RNA provided the starting material for the TCR library. This clonotype was picked up many times. CDR3-region Arm-PCR and iRepertoire HTBI primers produced the TCR beta libraries. MiXCR, applied by TCRdb to the multiplex PCR reads, yields one record per CDR3 protein. The sample yields around 500,000 distinct CDR3 sequences, less than 15% seen once. Separately, the same data were catalogued under a study of T cells in Graves' hyperthyroidism and ophthalmopathy. That source reports: Among clonotypes expanded in thyroid above 0.001, most were also found in blood.

The sequence was obtained from a man aged 30 to 39 with Graves disease. The sequencing used peripheral blood mononuclear cells (PBMCs), collected at new diagnosis, from a patient treated with antithyroid drugs. The chain couples TRBV12-3 or TRBV12-4 to TRBJ2-5, with a possible D match to TRBD1 (5 bases). The CDR3 DNA sequence: TGTGCCAGCAGTTTAGGGGGCGATCAAGAGACCCAGTACTTC. Its translation is CASSLGGDQETQYF.